Shown below are 14 T cell receptor beta chains from a single sample sequenced in a study of identical twins. Using its own MiXCR run on the 5' RACE reads, TCRdb lists one record per CDR3 protein. The sample has approximately 230,000 distinct CDR3 sequences, around 15% seen once. Sequencing was done on a sample of memory (CD45RO+) T cells sorted from blood. The receptors were sampled from a woman younger than 35 in good health.

This clonotype was detected ten times or more. This sequence joins TRBV4-2 and TRBJ2-1; 10 bases map to TRBD1. The germline V gene has CDR1 LGHNA and CDR2 YNFKEQ. V shed 1 base and J 6 bases; nucleotides not matched to a gene: 6. This CDR3 has 16 residues. The CDR3 nucleotides read TGTGCCAGCAGCCAAGGGACAGGGGGAGCCCTCAATGAGCAGTTCTTC. Protein product: CASSQGTGGALNEQFF.

This clonotype was detected ten times or more. The chain links TRBV7-9 to TRBJ2-1, with D maybe TRBD2 (5 bases). V dropped 2 bases and J dropped 1 base, with 15 bases sitting between them. CDR3 length equals 17 residues. Looked up from germline, CDR1 is SEHNR and CDR2 is FQNEAQ (reference sequence). CDR3: CASSLSWELKSYNEQFF. The CDR3 DNA reads TGTGCCAGCAGCTTATCGTGGGAGCTAAAGTCCTACAATGAGCAGTTCTTC. Based on the CDR3 plus reference TRBV7-9 and TRBJ2-1, the full variable domain is DTGVSQNPRHKITKRGQNVTFRCDPISEHNRLYWYRQTLGQGPEFLTYFQNEAQLEKSRLLSDRFSAERPKGSFSTLEIQRTEQGDSAMYLCASSLSWELKSYNEQFFGPGTRLTVL.

There are a few counts of this clonotype. The gene calls are TRBV14 and TRBJ2-1; D is unresolved. V was cut by 0 bases and J by 8 bases, with 14 bases left in between. Germline loops: CDR1 SGHDN, CDR2 FVKESK. This CDR3 is built from 15 residues. The CDR3 reads CASSQDRTLGHEQFF. Written as DNA, the CDR3 is TGTGCCAGCAGCCAAGATAGGACCCTCGGCCATGAGCAGTTCTTC.

The rearrangement links TRBV12-5 to TRBJ1-2; unclear D gene. V was clipped by 5 bases and J by 0 bases, with 7 bases between them. From germline, CDR1 is LGHNT and CDR2 FRNRAP. This CDR3 region has 13 residues. As DNA, the CDR3 is TGTGCTAGTGGTAAGGCCGCTAACTATGGCTACACCTTC. This codes for CASGKAANYGYTF.

This clonotype was recorded many times. The CDR3: CATSRAASSSSYNSPLHF. The CDR3 coding sequence is TGTGCCACCAGCAGAGCAGCATCGTCTAGCTCCTATAATTCACCCCTCCACTTT. The chain carries TRBV15 and TRBJ1-6; D gene ambiguous. V dropped 1 base and J dropped 0 bases, with 13 bases sitting between them. Germline lookup yields CDR1 LNHNV and CDR2 YYDKDF (reference sequence). The CDR3 is 18 residues long.

This clonotype has a handful of counts. The chain uses TRBV2 and TRBJ2-1, with D hard to call. Germline values: CDR1 SNHLY, CDR2 FYNNEI. Trimming took 8 bases from V and 0 from J, leaving 8 bases between them. The CDR3 totals 13 residues. CDR3 nucleotide sequence: TGTGCCAGCGGGGATTACTCCTACAATGAGCAGTTCTTC. It yields the protein CASGDYSYNEQFF.

J is TRBJ1-1 and V is TRBV5-1; D call uncertain. Trimming cost V 0 bases and J 7 bases, with 4 bases left between them. CDR3 length: 11 residues. CDR1 is SGHRS, CDR2 YFSETQ, per germline. The CDR3 here is CASSLDSEAFF. CDR3 coding DNA: TGCGCCAGCAGCTTGGACAGTGAAGCTTTCTTT. The entire variable domain, with the rest obtained from reference TRBV5-1 and TRBJ1-1, is as follows: KAGVTQTPRYLIKTRGQQVTLSCSPISGHRSVSWYQQTPGQGLQFLFEYFSETQRNKGNFPGRFSGRQFSNSRSEMNVSTLELGDSALYLCASSLDSEAFFGQGTRLTVV.

The chain couples TRBV6-7 to TRBJ2-7; 7 nucleotides agree with TRBD2. TRBV6-7 is noted as an ORF with a role that remains uncertain. J gave up 0 bases and V 10 bases, and 6 bases lay outside the gene matches. The length of the CDR3 is 13 residues. The CDR3 coding sequence is TGTGCCACCGCGGGAGCGACCTCCTACGAGCAGTACTTC. Amino acid sequence: CATAGATSYEQYF.

This chain links TRBV11-1 with TRBJ1-1; TRBD1 might be the D (5 bases). The germline V and J ends were trimmed by 5 bases and 0 bases, with 22 bases remaining between them. The CDR3 is 18 amino acids. Per germline, CDR1 SGHAT and CDR2 FQDESV (reference sequence). The CDR3 sequence is CASSVQPGLTALNTEAFF. CDR3 nucleotides: TGTGCCAGCAGCGTACAACCGGGACTTACAGCCTTGAACACTGAAGCTTTCTTT.

V usage is TRBV5-6 and J usage is TRBJ2-7; D is undetermined. This CDR3 comprises 12 residues. The V gene lost 0 bases and the J gene lost 6 bases, with 7 bases spanning the gap. The germline V gene encodes CDR1 SGHDT and CDR2 YYEEEE. DNA of the CDR3: TGTGCCAGCAGCTTGGACCTCTCCGAGCAGTACTTC. Encoded protein: CASSLDLSEQYF.

At least ten counts were recorded for this clonotype. The rearrangement uses TRBV9 and TRBJ1-2; tentatively, D is TRBD1 (5 bases). The germline CDR1 and CDR2 sequences are SGDLS and YYNGEE. The CDR3 runs 11 residues. The V end was cut by 3 bases, the J end by 6 bases, with 6 bases between. The CDR3 region is CASSEGDGYTF. The CDR3 bases are TGTGCCAGCAGCGAAGGGGATGGCTACACCTTC.

This clonotype was counted at least ten times. The V and J genes are TRBV12-3 or TRBV12-4 and TRBJ2-7; D unclear. The V gene lost 5 bases and the J gene lost 4 bases, with 15 bases spanning the gap. The CDR3 runs 14 residues. CDR3 nucleotide sequence: TGTGCCAGCAGTGCCTCCGGCTTACAGTACGAGCAGTACTTC. Its protein is CASSASGLQYEQYF.

The chain combines TRBV18 with TRBJ2-7; TRBD1 matches 9 bases. The CDR3 length is 15 residues. V lost 6 bases to trimming and J lost 2 bases; unmatched junction nucleotides: 8. Looked up from germline, CDR1 is KGHSH and CDR2 is LQKENI. The CDR3 loop is CASSHTGQGTYEQYF. CDR3 DNA sequence: TGTGCCAGCTCGCATACGGGACAGGGTACCTACGAGCAGTACTTC.

This clonotype was seen only a few times. This chain joins TRBV20-1 and TRBJ2-5, with TRBD2 matching 9 bases. CDR3 length: 14 residues. Germline-derived CDR1 and CDR2 are DFQATT and SNEGSKA (reference sequence). V lost 8 bases to trimming and J lost 0 bases; unmatched junction nucleotides: 7. CDR3 in amino acids: CSPKAGGHQETQYF. For the CDR3, the DNA is TGCAGTCCTAAAGCGGGGGGCCACCAAGAGACCCAGTACTTC.